This is a list of T cell receptor beta chains from one sample in a study of human T cells and chemical hapten exposure. Each CDR3 protein gets one entry after TCRdb re-called the RACE reads with MiXCR. Of 95,000 to 100,000 distinct CDR3 sequences detected, roughly 10% appear once; the ten largest clones hold approximately 3.1%. Sequencing was performed on whole blood, taken in connection with sensitization to the hapten diphenylcyclopropenone (DPC). These receptors all come from a woman in her fifties or sixties with alopecia areata. Some clones in this sample may be carry-over from other donors' samples. Each CDR3 is given with its conserved first and last residue. The D gene is left open where the match is weak. Clone size appears in some rows only: once, few, many, or a class for an expanded clone.

size,D,J,V,DNA,CDR3
many,TRBD2,TRBJ2-3,TRBV5-5,TGTGCCAGCAGCTCCCCGACTAGCGGGGCTGTCACAGATACGCAGTATTTT,CASSSPTSGAVTDTQYF
many,.,TRBJ2-4,TRBV3-1,TGTGCCAGCAGCCAAGATCATGGGGTAACACGGCCAAACATTCAGTACTTC,CASSQDHGVTRPNIQYF
many,TRBD1,TRBJ2-7,TRBV7-9,TGTGCCAGCAGCTTATGGGCGGACAGGGACTACGAGCAGTACTTC,CASSLWADRDYEQYF
.,.,TRBJ2-4,TRBV21-1,TGTGCCAGCAGCAAAGAGGTCAGGGTAGGCGTTCAGTACTTC,CASSKEVRVGVQYF
.,.,TRBJ1-2,TRBV4-1,TGCGCCAGCAGCCAAGAGAAACTGGGGGAGGACTATGGCTACACCTTC,CASSQEKLGEDYGYTF
many,.,TRBJ2-1,TRBV3-1,TGTGCCAGCAGCCAAGTCGGTCGGTACAATGAGCAGTTCTTC,CASSQVGRYNEQFF
many,TRBD1,TRBJ1-6,TRBV12-3/TRBV12-4,TGTGCCAGCAGTTTTAACACGGGGGTTGGGACAGGGATTTCGAGCTCCTATAATTCACCCCTCCACTTT,CASSFNTGVGTGISSSYNSPLHF
many,TRBD1,TRBJ1-1,TRBV29-1,TGCAGCGTTGAAGGGTACAGGGGGCTCGGCACTGAAGCTTTCTTT,CSVEGYRGLGTEAFF
few,TRBD1,TRBJ1-1,TRBV2,TGTGCCAGCAGCCCAAGGACAGGGGGGACTGAAGCTTTCTTT,CASSPRTGGTEAFF
many,.,TRBJ2-3,TRBV7-9,TGTGCCAGCAGCCCCTTGAGAGCTACAGCTTCGGCAGATACGCAGTATTTT,CASSPLRATASADTQYF
few,TRBD2,TRBJ2-1,TRBV18,TGTGCCAGCTCATACCGAAGCGGGGGGGAATACAATGAGCAGTTCTTC,CASSYRSGGEYNEQFF
few,.,TRBJ2-4,TRBV6-5,TGTGCCAGCAGTAGAGCCTACGGGGGTGATGGGTACATTCAGTACTTC,CASSRAYGGDGYIQYF
.,TRBD1,TRBJ2-3,TRBV29-1,TGCAGCGTCCATGGACAGGGGGGAGATACGCAGTATTTT,CSVHGQGGDTQYF
many,.,TRBJ1-5,TRBV18,TGTGCCAGCTCACCTTCACAGGAGGGAGCCCTTAGCAATCAGCCCCAGCATTTT,CASSPSQEGALSNQPQHF
few,.,TRBJ2-1,TRBV3-1,TGTGCCAGCAGCCAAGTCCAGGTCTACAATGAGCAGTTCTTC,CASSQVQVYNEQFF
.,TRBD2,TRBJ2-1,TRBV3-1,TGTGCCAGCAGCTCCCGACTAGCGGGTTTAAACAATGAGCAGTTCTTC,CASSSRLAGLNNEQFF
few,TRBD2,TRBJ2-7,TRBV7-2,TGTGCCAGCAGCTTAGGCGAAGCGGGGGGGCCTTTCGGCGAGCAGTACTTC,CASSLGEAGGPFGEQYF
many,.,TRBJ1-2,TRBV20-1,TGCAGTGCTAGAGAGCAGGGCTCTAACTATGGCTACACCTTC,CSAREQGSNYGYTF
many,TRBD1,TRBJ1-1,TRBV9,TGTGCCAGCAGCGCTCCGACAGGGTCCTTGAACACTGAAGCTTTCTTT,CASSAPTGSLNTEAFF
.,TRBD1,TRBJ2-7,TRBV7-9,TGTGCCAGCAGCTACCGGGACAGGTACGAGCAGTACTTC,CASSYRDRYEQYF
.,.,TRBJ1-1,TRBV12-3/TRBV12-4,TGTGCCAGCAGTCCCCCCCCGAACACTGAAGCTTTCTTT,CASSPPPNTEAFF
many,.,TRBJ1-2,TRBV5-1,TGCGCCAGCAGCCTTGACGACTATGGCTACACCTTC,CASSLDDYGYTF
few,.,TRBJ1-1,TRBV7-6,TGTGCCAGCAGCTCGGCGGGACGCTCGACGAACACTGAAGCTTTCTTT,CASSSAGRSTNTEAFF